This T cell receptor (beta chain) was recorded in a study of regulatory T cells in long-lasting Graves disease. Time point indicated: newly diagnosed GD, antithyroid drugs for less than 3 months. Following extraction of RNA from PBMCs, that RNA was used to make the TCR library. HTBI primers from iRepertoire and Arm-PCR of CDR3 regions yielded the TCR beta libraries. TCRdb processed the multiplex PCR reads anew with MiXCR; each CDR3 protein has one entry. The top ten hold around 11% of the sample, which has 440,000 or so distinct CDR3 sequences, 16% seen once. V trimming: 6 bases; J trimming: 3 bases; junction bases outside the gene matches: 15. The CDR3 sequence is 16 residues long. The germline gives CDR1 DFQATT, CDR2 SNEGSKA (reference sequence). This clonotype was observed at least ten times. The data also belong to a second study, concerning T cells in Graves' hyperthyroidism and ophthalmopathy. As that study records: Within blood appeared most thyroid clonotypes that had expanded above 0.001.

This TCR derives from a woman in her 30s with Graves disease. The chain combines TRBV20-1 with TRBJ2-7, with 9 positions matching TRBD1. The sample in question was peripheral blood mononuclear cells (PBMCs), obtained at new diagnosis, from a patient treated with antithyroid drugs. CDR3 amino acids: CSAGQGRSSFNYEQYF. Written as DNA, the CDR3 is TGCAGTGCGGGACAGGGTCGATCTTCCTTCAACTACGAGCAGTACTTC.